These 29 T cell receptor beta chains were sequenced from one sample in a study of blood T cell repertoires in COVID-19. The protocol was immunoSEQ multiplex PCR, while the TCRdb copy is restricted to in-frame clones and leaves out a portion. The sample holds fewer than 200,000 clones, roughly 87% seen once. Sequenced material: peripheral blood. The receptors derive from a man between 60 and 75 years old with active or convalescent COVID-19.

V gene TRBV4-2 combines with J gene TRBJ2-3, with 10 bases lining up with TRBD2. The CDR3 runs 15 residues. Germline-derived CDR1 and CDR2 are LGHNA and YNFKEQ. The trim removed 0 bases at V and 7 bases at J, leaving 4 bases unmatched. Here the CDR3 DNA reads TGTGCCAGCAGCCAAGAAACTAGCGGGGTGAATACGCAGTATTTT. Translated, it gives CASSQETSGVNTQYF.

This chain's CDR3 is CASTFLPTGEAFF. The CDR3 DNA is TGTGCCAGCACTTTTCTTCCGACAGGTGAAGCTTTCTTT. The chain joins TRBV2 to TRBJ1-1; D may be TRBD1 (6 bases). The length of the CDR3 is 13 residues. Germline CDR1 and CDR2: SNHLY and FYNNEI. V lost 7 bases to trimming and J lost 7 bases, with 16 bases between them.

The table lists this clone with a count of one. V is TRBV2 and J is TRBJ2-6; possible D gene TRBD1, 6 bases. Germline V gene data show CDR1 as SNHLY and CDR2 as FYNNEI. V was pared by 5 bases and J by 2 bases, with 10 bases between. This CDR3 contains 15 residues. CDR3 residues: CASSRNRAGANVLTF. The CDR3 DNA is TGTGCCAGCAGTAGGAACAGGGCTGGGGCCAACGTCCTGACTTTC.

This chain links TRBV3-1 (or the pseudogene TRBV3-2) with TRBJ2-7; tentative D call: TRBD2 (5 bases). The V end was cut by 0 bases, the J end by 2 bases, with 11 bases between. CDR1 and CDR2 (germline): LGHDT, YNNKEL (reference sequence). The CDR3 is made up of 15 amino acids. The CDR3 protein is CASSQDQSSPYEQYF. The CDR3 DNA reads TGTGCCAGCAGCCAAGATCAGTCTAGCCCCTACGAGCAGTACTTC.

The chain employs TRBV29-1 and TRBJ2-5; D remains ambiguous. The CDR3 is made up of 14 amino acids. CDR1 is SQVTM, CDR2 ANQGSEA, per germline. V gave up 6 bases and J gave up 1 base, with 15 bases separating them. The CDR3 DNA reads TGCAGCGTCCGACATCCCCAAGCCCAAGAGACCCAGTACTTC. This translates into CSVRHPQAQETQYF. The variable domain in full, with the rest retrieved from reference TRBV29-1 and TRBJ2-5, is SAVISQKPSRDICQRGTSLTIQCQVDSQVTMMFWYRQQPGQSLTLIATANQGSEATYESGFVIDKFPISRPNLTFSTLTVSNMSPEDSSIYLCSVRHPQAQETQYFGPGTRLLVL.

The rearrangement links TRBV12-3 or TRBV12-4 to TRBJ1-5; maybe TRBD1 (5 bases). Trimming took 6 bases from V and 2 from J, leaving 8 bases between them. The CDR3 spans 13 residues. CDR3 nucleotides: TGTGCCAGCAGCGGGGGAGGCAATCAGCCCCAGCATTTT. It encodes CASSGGGNQPQHF.

V is TRBV10-1 and J is TRBJ1-2, with no clear D. Germline V gives CDR1 WNHNN, CDR2 SYGVQD (reference sequence). The CDR3 consists of 14 residues. V lost 3 bases to trimming and J lost 7 bases, with 15 bases between them. CDR3 in amino acids: CASSDSRDIFGYTF. The CDR3 DNA reads as TGCGCCAGCAGTGACAGTCGGGATATATTTGGCTACACCTTC.

V gene TRBV21-1 combines with J gene TRBJ2-2; the D call in the table, TRBD1, was not verified against the DNA. TRBV21-1 is reported as a pseudogene. This CDR3 is 15 amino acids long. The DNA for the CDR3 is TGTGCCAGCAGCATTAAGGGACAGGCGACCGGGGAGCTGTTTTTT. This codes for CASSIKGQATGELFF.

The count of this clone is one. The chain couples TRBV3-1 (or the pseudogene TRBV3-2) to TRBJ1-4, with a possible D match to TRBD1 (5 bases). CDR3 length equals 12 residues. Germline V gene sequence: CDR1 LGHDT, CDR2 YNNKEL (reference sequence). Trimming took off 6 bases at V and 8 bases at J, with 10 bases between the two ends. Written as DNA, the CDR3 is TGTGCCAGCAGGCGGGGGGGGGAAAAACTGTTTTTT. This gives the protein CASRRGGEKLFF.

This clone has only a few counts. The rearrangement joins TRBV7-9 to TRBJ1-1; D is perhaps TRBD1 (5 bases). Germline V CDR1 and CDR2: SEHNR, FQNEAQ (reference sequence). V lost 0 bases and J lost 4, with 9 bases in between. CDR3 length: 14 residues. This CDR3 is CASSLAGAATEAFF. DNA of the CDR3: TGTGCCAGCAGCTTAGCAGGGGCGGCCACTGAAGCTTTCTTT.

The rearrangement uses TRBV5-6 and TRBJ1-2; D call uncertain. Germline CDR1 and CDR2: SGHDT and YYEEEE. Between the trimmed V and J ends, which lost 4 bases and 0 bases, there was a span of 13 bases. CDR3 length: 15 amino acids. CDR3 sequence (DNA): TGTGCCAGCAGCCTAGCGAAGGCGTCTAACTATGGCTACACCTTC. Protein sequence: CASSLAKASNYGYTF.

The chain's CDR3 is CASSLLLAGGPDTGELFF. In nucleotides, the CDR3 is TGCGCCAGCAGCTTGTTACTAGCGGGGGGGCCGGACACCGGGGAGCTGTTTTTT. The rearrangement joins TRBV5-1 to TRBJ2-2; 13 nucleotides match TRBD2. J gave up 3 bases and V 1 base, and 6 bases lay outside the gene matches. CDR1 and CDR2 (germline): SGHRS, YFSETQ. The CDR3 sequence is 18 residues long.

This chain joins TRBV6-5 and TRBJ2-5; 7 bases align to TRBD2. CDR1 is MNHEY, CDR2 SVGAGI, per germline. The CDR3 is 13 amino acids. The V and J ends lost 6 bases and 5 bases, in that order; junction bases with no gene match: 6. Written as DNA, the CDR3 is TGTGCCAGCAGCAGCGGACTAGTGGAGACCCAGTACTTC. It translates to CASSSGLVETQYF.

The chain joins TRBV7-8 to TRBJ1-2; D possibly corresponds to TRBD1 (5 bases). Trimming took off 2 bases at V and 3 bases at J, with 10 bases between the two ends. This CDR3 spans 14 amino acids. Germline-derived CDR1 and CDR2 are SGHVS and FQNEAQ. CDR3 DNA: TGTGCCAGCAGCTTACAGGGTACCGACTATGGCTACACCTTC. The encoded protein is CASSLQGTDYGYTF.

This clone was seen only once. This chain joins TRBV12-3 or TRBV12-4 and TRBJ1-1; 9 bases match TRBD1. The length of the CDR3 is 13 residues. J gave up 3 bases and V 9 bases, and 5 bases lay outside the gene matches. The CDR3 DNA reads TGTGCCAGGCCGACAGGGGGGTACACTGAAGCTTTCTTT. Translated, it gives CARPTGGYTEAFF.

The chain has TRBV3-1 (or the pseudogene TRBV3-2) and TRBJ2-7; TRBD1 aligns across 9 bases. CDR1 is LGHDT, CDR2 YNNKEL, per germline (reference sequence). Losses at the gene ends were 0 bases for V and 7 bases for J; bases not matched to a gene: 7. There are 15 residues in the CDR3. CDR3 nucleotides: TGTGCCAGCAGCCAAGAGGAACAGGGGGCGAATGAGCAGTACTTC. Its translation is CASSQEEQGANEQYF.

The chain joins TRBV7-2 to TRBJ1-5; 7 bases fit TRBD1. The CDR3 runs to 15 residues. From germline, CDR1 is SGHTA and CDR2 FQGNSA. The trim removed 1 base at V and 4 bases at J, leaving 4 bases unmatched. Written as DNA, the CDR3 is TGTGCCAGCAGCTTAGAAGGGGGCCGGAATCAGCCCCAGCATTTT. Protein: CASSLEGGRNQPQHF.

V and J are TRBV6-1 and TRBJ1-2; D may be TRBD1 (6 bases). Germline assignment: CDR1 MNHNS and CDR2 SASEGT. The CDR3 is 15 residues long. V dropped 3 bases and J dropped 3 bases, with 14 bases sitting between them. The CDR3 DNA reads as TGTGCCAGCAGTGATACAGGGATTCTCGACTATGGCTACACCTTC. This gives the protein CASSDTGILDYGYTF.

The rearrangement uses TRBV27 and TRBJ1-2; TRBD1 might be the D (5 bases). V was shortened by 1 base and J by 8 bases, with 14 bases between the two germline ends. Germline CDR1 and CDR2: MNHEY and SMNVEV (reference sequence). The CDR3 contains 14 residues. The CDR3 region has the DNA TGTGCCAGCAGTTTATGGGGCGGGGGGGACGGCTACACCTTC. It encodes CASSLWGGGDGYTF.

The chain uses TRBV10-3 and TRBJ2-7, with a weak D call TRBD1 (6 bases). Germline V gene lookup returns CDR1 ENHRY and CDR2 SYGVKD. This CDR3 has 13 residues. V was clipped by 10 bases and J by 12 bases, with 25 bases between them. The CDR3 sequence: CATATQGTADSYF. The CDR3 DNA reads TGTGCCACCGCGACACAGGGTACGGCAGATTCGTACTTC.

The chain carries TRBV5-1 and TRBJ2-3; possibly TRBD1 for D (6 bases). CDR3 length: 16 residues. Per the germline V gene, CDR1 is SGHRS and CDR2 is YFSETQ. The V gene lost 0 bases and the J gene lost 1 base, with 12 bases spanning the gap. CDR3 sequence: CASSLDNRARTDTQYF. DNA for the CDR3: TGCGCCAGCAGCTTGGATAACAGGGCTCGCACAGATACGCAGTATTTT.

The V and J genes are TRBV5-1 and TRBJ2-2; perhaps TRBD2 as D (5 bases). The CDR3 loop spans 16 amino acids. Trimming removed 0 bases from V and 5 bases from J, with 14 bases in between. The germline V gene has CDR1 SGHRS and CDR2 YFSETQ. CDR3 loop: CASSLVEGPSTGELFF. CDR3 in DNA: TGCGCCAGCAGCTTGGTCGAGGGCCCGAGTACCGGGGAGCTGTTTTTT.

The chain recombines TRBV4-1 with TRBJ1-5; D might be TRBD1 (6 bases). The V gene's germline CDR1 is MGHRA and CDR2 YSYEKL. This CDR3 has 14 amino acids. V shed 6 bases and J shed 3 bases, with 12 bases lying between them. CDR3: CASRRRGANQPQHF. The CDR3 DNA is TGCGCCAGCAGGAGACGGGGGGCCAATCAGCCCCAGCATTTT.

This clone came up once. This same CDR3 is encoded by further DNA sequences in the sample. V and J are TRBV9 and TRBJ2-1; 8 bases map to TRBD2. The CDR3 totals 15 residues. V trimming: 0 bases; J trimming: 4 bases; junction bases outside the gene matches: 3. Germline-derived CDR1 and CDR2 are SGDLS and YYNGEE. CDR3 coding DNA: TGTGCCAGCAGCGTAGGCGGGGGGCCTTACAATGAGCAGTTCTTC. It translates to CASSVGGGPYNEQFF.

V usage is TRBV4-2 and J usage is TRBJ2-2; D unresolved. Germline CDR1 reads LGHNA; CDR2 reads YNFKEQ. The V end was cut by 0 bases, the J end by 1 base, with 9 bases between. This CDR3 contains 16 residues. The CDR3 sequence: CASSQERDLNTGELFF. The CDR3 DNA reads TGTGCCAGCAGCCAAGAAAGAGACTTGAACACCGGGGAGCTGTTTTTT.

The V call is TRBV18, the J call TRBJ1-4; TRBD1 matches at 8 bases. Germline CDR1 is KGHSH and CDR2 is LQKENI. V shed 3 bases and J 7 bases; nucleotides not matched to a gene: 4. This CDR3 has 14 amino acids. The CDR3 here is CASSPQGQGEKLFF. The CDR3 DNA is TGTGCCAGCTCACCCCAAGGACAGGGTGAAAAACTGTTTTTT.

This clone was seen only a few times. This sequence joins TRBV19 and TRBJ1-1; tentatively, D is TRBD1 (5 bases). The CDR3 contains 13 residues. Germline V lookup: CDR1 LNHDA, CDR2 SQIVND (reference sequence). Trimming left V 5 bases short and J 0 bases short, with 7 bases between. The CDR3: CASSRQLNTEAFF. The CDR3 bases are TGTGCCAGTAGTCGACAGTTGAACACTGAAGCTTTCTTT.

This clone was seen a handful of times. The chain carries TRBV7-9 and TRBJ2-6; 7 bases fit TRBD1. Losses at the gene ends were 7 bases for V and 0 bases for J; bases not matched to a gene: 24. Germline V gene lookup returns CDR1 SEHNR and CDR2 FQNEAQ (reference sequence). There are 22 residues in the CDR3. CDR3 coding DNA: TGTGCCAGCACCAAACTAAGGGACATAGGACAGGCCCTCGGCTCTGGGGCCAACGTCCTGACTTTC. Amino acids: CASTKLRDIGQALGSGANVLTF.

In this sample, this clone turned up many times. This chain connects TRBV12-3 or TRBV12-4 to TRBJ1-1; no clear D gene. Trimming left V 2 bases short and J 6 bases short, with 4 bases between. CDR3 length: 11 residues. The CDR3 region has the DNA TGTGCCAGCAGTTTATCGGCTGAAGCTTTCTTT. It is translated as CASSLSAEAFF.